Below, 2 T cell receptor beta chains from the same sample are listed, as sequenced in a study of T-cell reconstitution after alpha-beta-depleted transplantation in children. Preparation of the TCRbeta library was carried out with unique molecular identifiers. TCRdb redid the calling of the PCR reads with MiXCR, one entry per CDR3 protein. The repertoire holds about 470,000 distinct CDR3 sequences, with about 45% as singletons. Material: PBMCs, obtained before TCRalphabeta/CD19-depleted stem cell transplant. Receptor source: a girl aged 2 to 9 with aplastic anemia, due to receive a stem cell transplant.

This clonotype has at least ten counts. The rearrangement links TRBV29-1 to TRBJ2-1, with D unresolved. CDR1 is SQVTM, CDR2 ANQGSEA, per germline. The CDR3 spans 11 residues. V was cut by 2 bases and J by 7 bases, with 6 bases left in between. The CDR3 is CSVEMGNEQFF. DNA for the CDR3: TGCAGCGTTGAAATGGGAAATGAGCAGTTCTTC.

The chain has TRBV27 and TRBJ2-7; the match to TRBD2 covers 8 bases. Germline-derived CDR1 and CDR2 are MNHEY and SMNVEV (reference sequence). The CDR3 length is 17 residues. V gave up 5 bases and J gave up 2 bases; unmatched junction bases: 14. DNA of the CDR3: TGTGCCAGCAGTCTTCTCCTCACTAGCGGAGTAGCCTACGAGCAGTACTTC. Its protein product is CASSLLLTSGVAYEQYF.